This T cell receptor (beta chain) was profiled in a study of T cells after yellow fever vaccination. Trimming cost V 0 bases and J 5 bases; bases outside gene matches: 11. This CDR3 is 17 amino acids long. The germline V gene has CDR1 MNHEY and CDR2 SVGEGT. For this clonotype: The antigen is undetermined.

Study findings and constraints: A secondary response was less intense yet reached its peak sooner, at day 5 versus 15. Clonotypes found in both CD4 and CD8 compartments made up a small share.

Each CDR3 protein gets one entry after TCRdb re-called the 5' RACE reads with MiXCR. The sample has more than 300,000 distinct CDR3 sequences; roughly a tenth are singletons. This TCR derives from a man younger than 30 who received the YFV17D yellow fever vaccine. The V and J genes are TRBV6-2 or TRBV6-3 and TRBJ2-3; 7 bases map to TRBD1. Sequencing was performed on CD4+ T cells sorted from PBMCs, taken 45 days after the yellow fever booster vaccination. As DNA, the CDR3 is TGTGCCAGCAGTTACTCGACATCGGTAGGGGGCAGAGATACGCAGTATTTT. Translation gives CASSYSTSVGGRDTQYF.